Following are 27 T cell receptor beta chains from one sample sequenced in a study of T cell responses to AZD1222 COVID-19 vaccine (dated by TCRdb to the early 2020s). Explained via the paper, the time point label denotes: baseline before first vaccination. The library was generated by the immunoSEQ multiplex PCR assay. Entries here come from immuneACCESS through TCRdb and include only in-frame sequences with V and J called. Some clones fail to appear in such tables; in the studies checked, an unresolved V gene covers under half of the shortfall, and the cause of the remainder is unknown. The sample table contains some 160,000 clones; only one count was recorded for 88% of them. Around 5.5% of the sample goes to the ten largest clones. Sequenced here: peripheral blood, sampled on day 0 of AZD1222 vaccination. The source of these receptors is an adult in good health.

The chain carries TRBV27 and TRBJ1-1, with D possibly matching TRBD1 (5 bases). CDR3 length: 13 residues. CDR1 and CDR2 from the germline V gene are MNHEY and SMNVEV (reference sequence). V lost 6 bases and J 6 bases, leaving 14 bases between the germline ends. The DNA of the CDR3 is TGTGCCAGCAGCCCGGGGCTCTTAGCTGAAGCTTTCTTT. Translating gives CASSPGLLAEAFF.

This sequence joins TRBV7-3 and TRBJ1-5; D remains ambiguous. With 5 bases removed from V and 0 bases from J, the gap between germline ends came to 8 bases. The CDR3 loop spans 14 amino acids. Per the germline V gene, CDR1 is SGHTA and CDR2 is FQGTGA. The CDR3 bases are TGTGCCAGCAGCCCCGACTATAGCAATCAGCCCCAGCATTTT. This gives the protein CASSPDYSNQPQHF.

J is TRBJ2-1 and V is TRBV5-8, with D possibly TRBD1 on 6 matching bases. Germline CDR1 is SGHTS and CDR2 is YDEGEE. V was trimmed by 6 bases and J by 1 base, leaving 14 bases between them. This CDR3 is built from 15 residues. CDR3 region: CASTQGGSSYNEQFF. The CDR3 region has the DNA TGTGCCAGCACCCAAGGGGGTAGTTCCTACAATGAGCAGTTCTTC.

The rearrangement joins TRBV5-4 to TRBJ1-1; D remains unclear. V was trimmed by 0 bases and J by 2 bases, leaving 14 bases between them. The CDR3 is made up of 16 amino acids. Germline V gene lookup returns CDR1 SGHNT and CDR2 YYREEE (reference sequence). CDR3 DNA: TGTGCCAGCAGCTTGGCCGGATACGGGAGTAACACTGAAGCTTTCTTT. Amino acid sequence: CASSLAGYGSNTEAFF.

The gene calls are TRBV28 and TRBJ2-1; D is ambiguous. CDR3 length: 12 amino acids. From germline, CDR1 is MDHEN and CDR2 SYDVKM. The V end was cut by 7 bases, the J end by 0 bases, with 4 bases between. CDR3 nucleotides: TGTGCCAGCACAGGCTCCTACAATGAGCAGTTCTTC. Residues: CASTGSYNEQFF.

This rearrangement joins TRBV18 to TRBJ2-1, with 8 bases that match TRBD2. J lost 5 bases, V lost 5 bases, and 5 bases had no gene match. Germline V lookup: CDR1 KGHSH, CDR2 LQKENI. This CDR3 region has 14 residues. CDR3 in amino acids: CASSEVAGNNEQFF. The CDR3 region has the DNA TGTGCCAGCTCAGAGGTAGCGGGAAACAATGAGCAGTTCTTC.

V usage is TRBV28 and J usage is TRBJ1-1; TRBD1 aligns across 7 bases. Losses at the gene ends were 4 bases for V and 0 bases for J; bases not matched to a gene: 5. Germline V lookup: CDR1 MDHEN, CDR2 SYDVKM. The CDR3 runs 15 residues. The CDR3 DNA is TGTGCCAGCAGTTCCCGGGACAGAGTGAACACTGAAGCTTTCTTT. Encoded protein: CASSSRDRVNTEAFF.

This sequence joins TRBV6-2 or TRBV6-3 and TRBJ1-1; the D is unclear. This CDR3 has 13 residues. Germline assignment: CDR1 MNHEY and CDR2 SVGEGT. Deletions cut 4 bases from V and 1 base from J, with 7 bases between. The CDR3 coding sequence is TGTGCCAGCAGTTCCCTTGGGAACACTGAAGCTTTCTTT. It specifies CASSSLGNTEAFF.

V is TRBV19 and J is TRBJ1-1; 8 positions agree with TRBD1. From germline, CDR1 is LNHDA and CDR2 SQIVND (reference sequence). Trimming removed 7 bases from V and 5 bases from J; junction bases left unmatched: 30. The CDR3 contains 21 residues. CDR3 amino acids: CASIMTNFVTGGTSKWTEAFF. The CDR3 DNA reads TGTGCCAGTATTATGACCAACTTCGTCACAGGGGGTACCTCCAAATGGACTGAAGCTTTCTTT.

The CDR3 nucleotides read TGTGCCACCCGGGGCCCCAATGAAAAACTGTTTTTT. Encoded protein: CATRGPNEKLFF. V and J are TRBV24-1 and TRBJ1-4, with a tentative D call TRBD1 (5 bases). Looked up from germline, CDR1 is KGHDR and CDR2 is SFDVKD. Trimming left V 9 bases short and J 5 bases short, with 9 bases between. The CDR3 totals 12 residues.

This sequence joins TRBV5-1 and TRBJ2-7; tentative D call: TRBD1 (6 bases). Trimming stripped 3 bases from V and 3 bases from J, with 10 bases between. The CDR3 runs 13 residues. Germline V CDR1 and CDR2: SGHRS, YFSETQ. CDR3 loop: CASSSRDNYEQYF. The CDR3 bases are TGCGCCAGCAGCTCGAGGGACAACTACGAGCAGTACTTC.

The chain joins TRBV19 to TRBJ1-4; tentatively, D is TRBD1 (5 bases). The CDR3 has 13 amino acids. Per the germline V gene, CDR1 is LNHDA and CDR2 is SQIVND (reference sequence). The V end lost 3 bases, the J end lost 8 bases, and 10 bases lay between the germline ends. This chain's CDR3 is CASSITGSEKLFF. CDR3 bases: TGTGCCAGTAGTATCACAGGATCGGAAAAACTGTTTTTT.

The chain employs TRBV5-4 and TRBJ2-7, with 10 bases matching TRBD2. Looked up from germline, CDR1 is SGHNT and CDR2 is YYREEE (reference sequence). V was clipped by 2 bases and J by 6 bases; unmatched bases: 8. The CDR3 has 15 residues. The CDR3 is CASSFASGSGSEQYF. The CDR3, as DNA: TGTGCCAGCAGCTTCGCTAGCGGGAGCGGGAGCGAGCAGTACTTC.

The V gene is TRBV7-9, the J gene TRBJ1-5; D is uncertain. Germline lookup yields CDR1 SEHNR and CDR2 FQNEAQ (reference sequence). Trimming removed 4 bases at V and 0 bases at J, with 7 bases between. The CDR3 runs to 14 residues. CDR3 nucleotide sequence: TGTGCCAGCAGCTCCGGACGTAGCAATCAGCCCCAGCATTTT. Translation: CASSSGRSNQPQHF.

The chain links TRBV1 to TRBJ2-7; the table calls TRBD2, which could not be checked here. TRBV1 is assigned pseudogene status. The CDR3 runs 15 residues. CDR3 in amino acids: CTSSRPPSVLYEQYF. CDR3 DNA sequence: TGCACCAGCAGCCGACCACCTAGCGTCCTCTACGAGCAGTACTTC.

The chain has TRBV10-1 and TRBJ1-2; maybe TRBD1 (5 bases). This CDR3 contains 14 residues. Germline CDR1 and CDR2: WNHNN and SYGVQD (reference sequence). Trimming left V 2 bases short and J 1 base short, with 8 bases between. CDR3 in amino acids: CASSERQINYGYTF. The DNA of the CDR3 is TGCGCCAGCAGTGAGCGACAGATTAACTATGGCTACACCTTC.

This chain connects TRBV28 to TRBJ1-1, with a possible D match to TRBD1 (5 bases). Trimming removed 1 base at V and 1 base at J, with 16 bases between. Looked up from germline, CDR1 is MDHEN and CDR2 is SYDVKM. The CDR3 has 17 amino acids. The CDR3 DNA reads TGTGCCAGCAGTTTATACTCCGCAGGAGGGACGAACACTGAAGCTTTCTTT. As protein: CASSLYSAGGTNTEAFF.

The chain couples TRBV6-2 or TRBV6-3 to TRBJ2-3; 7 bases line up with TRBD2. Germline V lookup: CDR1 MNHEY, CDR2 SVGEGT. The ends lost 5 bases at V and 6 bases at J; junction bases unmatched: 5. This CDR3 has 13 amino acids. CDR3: CASSQRDYDTQYF. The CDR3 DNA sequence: TGTGCCAGCAGTCAACGGGACTACGATACGCAGTATTTT.

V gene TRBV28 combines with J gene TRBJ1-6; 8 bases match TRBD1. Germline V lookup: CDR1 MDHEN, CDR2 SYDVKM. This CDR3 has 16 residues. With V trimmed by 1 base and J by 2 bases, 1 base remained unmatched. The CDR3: CASSLSGGTYNSPLHF. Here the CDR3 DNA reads TGTGCCAGCAGTTTATCAGGGGGCACCTATAATTCACCCCTCCACTTT.

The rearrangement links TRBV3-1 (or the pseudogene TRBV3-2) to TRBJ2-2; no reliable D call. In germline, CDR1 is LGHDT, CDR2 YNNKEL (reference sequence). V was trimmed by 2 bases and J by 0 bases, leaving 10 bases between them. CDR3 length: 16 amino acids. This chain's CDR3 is CASSQQGSANTGELFF. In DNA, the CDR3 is TGTGCCAGCAGCCAACAAGGATCTGCGAACACCGGGGAGCTGTTTTTT.

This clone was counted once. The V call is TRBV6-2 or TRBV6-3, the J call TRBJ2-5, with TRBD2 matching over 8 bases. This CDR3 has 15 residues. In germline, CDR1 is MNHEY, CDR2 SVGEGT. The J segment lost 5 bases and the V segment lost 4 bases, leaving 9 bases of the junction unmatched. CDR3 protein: CASSLTAGDEETQYF. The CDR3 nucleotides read TGTGCCAGCAGTTTAACAGCGGGAGATGAGGAGACCCAGTACTTC.

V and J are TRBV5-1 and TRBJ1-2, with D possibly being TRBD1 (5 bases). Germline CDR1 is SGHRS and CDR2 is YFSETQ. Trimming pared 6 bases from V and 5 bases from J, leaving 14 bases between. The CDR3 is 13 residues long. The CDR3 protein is CASTVNGGYGYTF. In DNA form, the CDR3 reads TGCGCCAGCACAGTAAACGGGGGGTATGGCTACACCTTC.

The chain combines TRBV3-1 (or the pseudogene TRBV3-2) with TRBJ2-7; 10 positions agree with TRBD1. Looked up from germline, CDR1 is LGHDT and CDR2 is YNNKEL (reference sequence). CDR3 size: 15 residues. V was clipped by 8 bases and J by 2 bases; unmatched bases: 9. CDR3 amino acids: CASGAPGTGAYEQYF. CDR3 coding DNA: TGTGCCAGCGGCGCACCCGGGACAGGGGCCTACGAGCAGTACTTC.

CDR3 in amino acids: CASSPIYRDRADTQYF. CDR3 nucleotide sequence: TGTGCCAGCAGTCCCATCTATCGGGACAGGGCAGATACGCAGTATTTT. The chain combines TRBV28 with TRBJ2-3; TRBD1 matches at 9 bases. The germline CDR1 and CDR2 sequences are MDHEN and SYDVKM. V dropped 5 bases and J dropped 4; count of bases not matched to a gene: 10. This CDR3 comprises 16 residues. The complete variable domain, with remaining parts taken from reference TRBV28 and TRBJ2-3, reads DVKVTQSSRYLVKRTGEKVFLECVQDMDHENMFWYRQDPGLGLRLIYFSYDVKMKEKGDIPEGYSVSREKKERFSLILESASTNQTSMYLCASSPIYRDRADTQYFGPGTRLTVL.

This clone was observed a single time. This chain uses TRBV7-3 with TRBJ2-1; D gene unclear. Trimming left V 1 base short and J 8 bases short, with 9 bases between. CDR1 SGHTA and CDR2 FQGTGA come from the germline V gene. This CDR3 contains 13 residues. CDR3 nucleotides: TGTGCCAGCAGCTTAAAGGTTAGGGATGAGCAGTTCTTC. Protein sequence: CASSLKVRDEQFF.

DNA of the CDR3: TGCGCCAGCAGCATACCTCGCCAGGGGGCCTACGAGCAGTACTTC. Translation gives CASSIPRQGAYEQYF. The V gene is TRBV5-1, the J gene TRBJ2-7; 7 nucleotides agree with TRBD1. V lost 4 bases and J lost 2; bases outside the gene matches: 9. The germline CDR1 and CDR2 sequences are SGHRS and YFSETQ. The CDR3 consists of 15 residues.

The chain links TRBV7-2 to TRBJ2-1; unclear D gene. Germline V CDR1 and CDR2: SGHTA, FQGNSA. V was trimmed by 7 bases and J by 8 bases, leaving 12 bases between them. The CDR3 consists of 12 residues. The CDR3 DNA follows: TGTGCCAGCACCTCCGGCAGGCATGAGCAGTTCTTC. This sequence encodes CASTSGRHEQFF.